This TCR beta chain was identified during a study of cytomegalovirus exposure and HLA in healthy donors. General study findings and limits: The authors confirmed in vitro that three CMV-associated chains were specific for CMV antigens. According to the study, roughly 160 TCR beta chains were cytomegalovirus-associated. First-cohort TCR clusters were later found to tend to co-occur in the roughly 130 validation repertoires. Most TCR sequences were seen very rarely across donors, but some public TCRs occurred in many.

CDR1 is LNHDA, CDR2 SQIVND, per germline (reference sequence). This CDR3 comprises 15 residues. V was trimmed by 3 bases and J by 4 bases, leaving 15 bases between them. As to this clone: Antigen specificity is unknown.

TCRdb's copy holds only in-frame clones and misses some; the assay was immunoSEQ multiplex PCR. The sample records a few hundred thousand clones, over 70% being singletons. The sequenced sample was PBMCs. The gene calls are TRBV19 and TRBJ2-5; D remains unclear. The sequence was collected from a young woman in good health and CMV-seropositive. CDR3 nucleotides: TGTGCCAGTAGTATGGGGAACAGCCTCCGAGAGACCCAGTACTTC. Translation: CASSMGNSLRETQYF. Full variable domain (missing parts from reference TRBV19 and TRBJ2-5): DGGITQSPKYLFRKEGQNVTLSCEQNLNHDAMYWYRQDPGQGLRLIYYSQIVNDFQKGDIAEGYSVSREKKESFPLTVTSAQKNPTAFYLCASSMGNSLRETQYFGPGTRLLVL.